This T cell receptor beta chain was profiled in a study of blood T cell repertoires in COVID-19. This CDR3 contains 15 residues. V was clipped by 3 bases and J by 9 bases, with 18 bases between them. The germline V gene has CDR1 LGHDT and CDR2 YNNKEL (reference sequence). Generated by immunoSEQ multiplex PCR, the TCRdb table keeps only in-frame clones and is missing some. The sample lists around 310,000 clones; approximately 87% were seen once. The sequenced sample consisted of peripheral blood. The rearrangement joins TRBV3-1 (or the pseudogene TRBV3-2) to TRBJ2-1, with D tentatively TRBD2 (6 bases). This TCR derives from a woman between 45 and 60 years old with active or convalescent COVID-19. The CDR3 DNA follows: TGTGCCAGCAGCCATTATGGGGGGAGTAGCGGTGAGCAGTTCTTC. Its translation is CASSHYGGSSGEQFF.